These T cell receptor beta chains were read from a single sample in a study of identical twins. TCRdb itself ran the 5' RACE reads through MiXCR, one entry per CDR3 protein. The data show under 400,000 distinct CDR3 sequences, with roughly 10% seen just once and roughly 8.9% held by the top ten. The specimen sequenced was naive T cells sorted from blood. The receptor set was obtained from a woman aged 45 to 65 in good health. The CDR3 runs from the conserved cysteine through the conserved F or W. D genes are given only for firm matches. Clone size appears in some rows only: once, few, many, or a class for an expanded clone.

D	V	size	J	DNA	CDR3
TRBD1	TRBV24-1	many	TRBJ2-1	TGTGCCACCAGTGATACCTCGGGACAGGATTACAATGAGCAGTTCTTC	CATSDTSGQDYNEQFF
TRBD1	TRBV7-9	NA	TRBJ2-1	TGTGCCAGCAGCTTAGAAGGGACAGATGCTACAAATGAGCAGTTCTTC	CASSLEGTDATNEQFF
NA	TRBV10-2	NA	TRBJ1-4	TGCGCCAGCAGTGAGAGTGCAACTAATGAAAAACTGTTTTTT	CASSESATNEKLFF
NA	TRBV14	few	TRBJ2-5	TGTGCCAGCAGCCGACGGAACCAAGAGACCCAGTACTTC	CASSRRNQETQYF
NA	TRBV20-1	many	TRBJ2-1	TGCAGTGCTAGAAAGGTAGCAAGTGAGCAGTTCTTC	CSARKVASEQFF
TRBD2	TRBV6-5	many	TRBJ2-3	TGTGCCAGCAGGGGACTAGTGTTTGGCACAGATACGCAGTATTTT	CASRGLVFGTDTQYF
NA	TRBV5-1	few	TRBJ2-7	TGCGCCAGCAGCTTGGCCGTTTCTTTGGAGCAGTACTTC	CASSLAVSLEQYF
NA	TRBV10-1	few	TRBJ2-2	TGCGCCAGCAAAGGGACCATAACCGGGGAGCTGTTTTTT	CASKGTITGELFF
NA	TRBV4-1	many	TRBJ2-5	TGCGCCAGCAGCCAAGACTCAGGCCACCAAGAGACCCAGTACTTC	CASSQDSGHQETQYF
TRBD1	TRBV7-9	few	TRBJ2-2	TGTGCCAGCAGCTTAGGGGACAGCAACACCGGGGAGCTGTTTTTT	CASSLGDSNTGELFF
NA	TRBV3-1	few	TRBJ2-2	TGTGCCAGCAGCCAAGATATGAGTAACACCGGGGAGCTGTTTTTT	CASSQDMSNTGELFF
TRBD2	TRBV7-8	NA	TRBJ2-7	TGTGCCAGCAGCATTACCGGGACTAGCTCCTACGAGCAGTACTTC	CASSITGTSSYEQYF
TRBD2	TRBV15	NA	TRBJ2-3	TGTGCCACCGGTATCGGGAGGCTGAACACAGATACGCAGTATTTT	CATGIGRLNTDTQYF
TRBD1	TRBV29-1	few	TRBJ1-1	TGCAGCGCTGACAGGGGGCACACTGAAGCTTTCTTT	CSADRGHTEAFF
NA	TRBV30	few	TRBJ2-1	TGTGCCTGGACCCACAACCCCCAAGGAAATGAGCAGTTCTTC	CAWTHNPQGNEQFF
TRBD2	TRBV15	few	TRBJ2-5	TGTGCCACCAGCGTCTGGGGGGAGGGGGAGACCCAGTACTTC	CATSVWGEGETQYF
NA	TRBV12-3/TRBV12-4	many	TRBJ2-3	TGTGCCAGCAGCTTATCCGGGAGCACAGATACGCAGTATTTT	CASSLSGSTDTQYF
TRBD1	TRBV5-1	many	TRBJ1-2	TGCGCCAGCAGCTCGACAGGGGACTATGGCTACACCTTC	CASSSTGDYGYTF
TRBD2	TRBV5-6	many	TRBJ2-2	TGTGCCAGCAGCTTGGGACTAGCGGGCGCGAACACCGGGGAGCTGTTTTTT	CASSLGLAGANTGELFF
NA	TRBV21-1	few	TRBJ2-6	TGTGCCAGCCAACCCTCACCTACAGTAGCCCTGTATGGGGCCAACGTCCTGACTTTC	CASQPSPTVALYGANVLTF
TRBD2	TRBV15	few	TRBJ2-7	TGTGCCACCAGATGGGCGGGAGGACTCTACGAGCAGTACTTC	CATRWAGGLYEQYF
NA	TRBV20-1	NA	TRBJ2-1	TGCAGTGCTAGGGGGCGGAGGGAACCCAGTAATGAGCAGTTCTTC	CSARGRREPSNEQFF
TRBD1	TRBV7-3	few	TRBJ1-4	TGTGCCAGCAGCCCGACAGGGGCGTCTAATGAAAAACTGTTTTTT	CASSPTGASNEKLFF
NA	TRBV6-5	few	TRBJ2-5	TGTGCCAGCAGCGCCGGGACCAAAAAAGAGACCCAGTACTTC	CASSAGTKKETQYF
TRBD1	TRBV5-1	NA	TRBJ1-2	TGCGCCAGCAGCTTAACAGGGGGCAAGGGGAACTATGGCTACACCTTC	CASSLTGGKGNYGYTF
TRBD2	TRBV5-1	NA	TRBJ2-2	TGCGCCAGCCAAGCTCTTATAGCGGGATCGGGAGTCACCGGGGAGCTGTTTTTT	CASQALIAGSGVTGELFF
NA	TRBV12-3/TRBV12-4	many	TRBJ2-2	TGTGCCAGCAGTCCCGGGACTTTTACCGGGGAGCTGTTTTTT	CASSPGTFTGELFF
NA	TRBV29-1	NA	TRBJ2-6	TGCAGCGTTGAAGGAGCAACCTCTGGGGCCAACGTCCTGACTTTC	CSVEGATSGANVLTF
TRBD1	TRBV4-1	few	TRBJ1-3	TGCGCCAGCAGCCAAGATTGGACAGGAACCCCTGGAAACACCATATATTTT	CASSQDWTGTPGNTIYF
TRBD2	TRBV7-9	NA	TRBJ2-1	TGTGCCGGGGAGGCTAGCGGGAGGTCGGAAGAGCAGTTCTTC	CAGEASGRSEEQFF
TRBD2	TRBV3-1	many	TRBJ2-1	TGTGCCAGCAGCTCGGGACTAACCCACGTCCATGAGCAGTTCTTC	CASSSGLTHVHEQFF
NA	TRBV10-3	NA	TRBJ2-7	TGTGCCCCTGTGGCAGGGGAAGAGCAGTACTTC	CAPVAGEEQYF
NA	TRBV2	NA	TRBJ1-3	TGTGCCAGCCTTCGGTCGTCCTCTGGAAACACCATATATTTT	CASLRSSSGNTIYF
NA	TRBV11-2	few	TRBJ2-7	TGTGCCAGCAGCTACCGCGGTCCCGGCTACGAGCAGTACTTC	CASSYRGPGYEQYF
NA	TRBV7-2	NA	TRBJ2-3	TGTGCCAGCAGCTTACCTAAGCGGGCTGCGGGGCCAGATACGCAGTATTTT	CASSLPKRAAGPDTQYF
NA	TRBV27	NA	TRBJ2-3	TGTGCCAGCGGCTTGGCAGGGTGGACAGATACGCAGTATTTT	CASGLAGWTDTQYF
TRBD2	TRBV27	NA	TRBJ2-3	TGTGCCAGCGGGAGTCGACTAGCGGGAGGAAGGCCGCAGTATTTT	CASGSRLAGGRPQYF
NA	TRBV21-1	once	TRBJ2-1	TGTGCCAGCACCGACATACCGGGACTAGCGGGAGGGCCCCTGCTCTACAATGAGCAGTTCTTC	CASTDIPGLAGGPLLYNEQFF
TRBD1	TRBV5-1	NA	TRBJ2-2	TGCGCCAGCAGCTTGGTTAACAGGGGTTCATCGGGCACCGGGGAGCTGTTTTTT	CASSLVNRGSSGTGELFF
NA	TRBV7-9	NA	TRBJ2-7	TGTGCCAGCAGCTCCCCGAACCCGGGCTCTTACGAGCAGTACTTC	CASSSPNPGSYEQYF
TRBD2	TRBV4-1	many	TRBJ2-1	TGCGCCAGCAGCCAAGAGGGGAAGGGAGCGGGAGGACCCTACAATGAGCAGTTCTTC	CASSQEGKGAGGPYNEQFF
NA	TRBV27	few	TRBJ1-2	TGTGCCAGCAGTTTCCGCGACAGGTCCCTTGGCTACACCTTC	CASSFRDRSLGYTF